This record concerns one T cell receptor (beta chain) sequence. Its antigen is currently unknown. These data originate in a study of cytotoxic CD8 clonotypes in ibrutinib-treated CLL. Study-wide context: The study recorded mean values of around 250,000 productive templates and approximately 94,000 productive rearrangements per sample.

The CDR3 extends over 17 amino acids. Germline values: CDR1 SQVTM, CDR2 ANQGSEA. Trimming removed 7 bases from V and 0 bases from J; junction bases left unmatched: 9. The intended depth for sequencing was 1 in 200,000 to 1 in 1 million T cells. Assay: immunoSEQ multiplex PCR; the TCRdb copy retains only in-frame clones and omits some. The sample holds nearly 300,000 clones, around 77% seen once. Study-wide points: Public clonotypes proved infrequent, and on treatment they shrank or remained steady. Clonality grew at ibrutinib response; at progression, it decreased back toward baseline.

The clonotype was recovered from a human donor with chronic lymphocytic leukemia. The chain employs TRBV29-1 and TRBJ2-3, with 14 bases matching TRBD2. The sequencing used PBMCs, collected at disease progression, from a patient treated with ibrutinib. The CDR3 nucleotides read TGCAGCGAGATGGGACTAGCGGGGGCCTCTAGCACAGATACGCAGTATTTT. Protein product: CSEMGLAGASSTDTQYF.